The present T cell receptor (beta chain) was sequenced within a study of cytomegalovirus exposure and HLA in healthy donors. General observations from the study: In an earlier analysis, in under 700 donors, most V segments appeared productive either ~87% or ~30% of the time. With later analysis, a missense DCLRE1C variant became linked to TCR beta V- and J-gene trimming.

It was with 60 Vbeta and 13 Jbeta primers that the PCR ran. The repertoire was sequenced with immunoSEQ multiplex PCR; TCRdb's copy has only in-frame clones and lacks some. Here the sample spans approximately 180,000 clones, 80% being singletons. The CDR3 has 13 amino acids. Germline lookup yields CDR1 LNHDA and CDR2 SQIVND (reference sequence). V lost 6 bases, J lost 8 bases, and 13 bases lay in between. Each donor was healthy, and each was a bone marrow donor. With respect to this clone: Antigen unknown.

The sequence was obtained from a man younger than 40 in good health and CMV-seropositive. The sequenced sample consisted of PBMCs. The chain joins TRBV19 to TRBJ1-4; the D gene is possibly TRBD1 (5 bases). This chain's CDR3 is CASSRREREKLFF. CDR3 in DNA: TGTGCCAGTAGCCGCAGGGAAAGAGAAAAACTGTTTTTT. Filled out from reference TRBV19 and TRBJ1-4, the complete variable domain reads DGGITQSPKYLFRKEGQNVTLSCEQNLNHDAMYWYRQDPGQGLRLIYYSQIVNDFQKGDIAEGYSVSREKKESFPLTVTSAQKNPTAFYLCASSRREREKLFFGSGTQLSVL.